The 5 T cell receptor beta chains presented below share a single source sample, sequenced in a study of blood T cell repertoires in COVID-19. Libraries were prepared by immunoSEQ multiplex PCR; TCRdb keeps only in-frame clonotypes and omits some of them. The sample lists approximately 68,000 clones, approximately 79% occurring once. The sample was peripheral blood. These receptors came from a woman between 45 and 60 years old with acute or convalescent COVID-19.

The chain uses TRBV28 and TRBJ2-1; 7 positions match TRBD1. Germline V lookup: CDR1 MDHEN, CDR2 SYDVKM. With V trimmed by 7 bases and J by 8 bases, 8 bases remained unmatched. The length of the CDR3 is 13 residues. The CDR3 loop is CASKTGVLDEQFF. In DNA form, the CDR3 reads TGTGCCAGCAAAACAGGGGTTTTGGATGAGCAGTTCTTC. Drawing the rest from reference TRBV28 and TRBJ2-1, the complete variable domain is DVKVTQSSRYLVKRTGEKVFLECVQDMDHENMFWYRQDPGLGLRLIYFSYDVKMKEKGDIPEGYSVSREKKERFSLILESASTNQTSMYLCASKTGVLDEQFFGPGTRLTVL.

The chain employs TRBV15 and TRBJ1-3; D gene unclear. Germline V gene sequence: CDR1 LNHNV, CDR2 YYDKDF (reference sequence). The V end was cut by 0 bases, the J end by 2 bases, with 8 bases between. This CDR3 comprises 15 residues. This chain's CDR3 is CATSRDPGTGNTIYF. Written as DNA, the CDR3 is TGTGCCACCAGCAGAGATCCGGGGACTGGAAACACCATATATTTT.

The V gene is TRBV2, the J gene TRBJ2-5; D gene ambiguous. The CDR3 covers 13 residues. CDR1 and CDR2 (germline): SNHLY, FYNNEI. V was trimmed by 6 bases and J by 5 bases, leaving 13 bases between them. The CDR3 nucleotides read TGTGCCAGCAGAGCCGCACCTCGGGAGACCCAGTACTTC. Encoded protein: CASRAAPRETQYF. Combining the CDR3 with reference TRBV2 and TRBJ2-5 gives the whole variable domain EPEVTQTPSHQVTQMGQEVILRCVPISNHLYFYWYRQILGQKVEFLVSFYNNEISEKSEIFDDQFSVERPDGSNFTLKIRSTKLEDSAMYFCASRAAPRETQYFGPGTRLLVL.

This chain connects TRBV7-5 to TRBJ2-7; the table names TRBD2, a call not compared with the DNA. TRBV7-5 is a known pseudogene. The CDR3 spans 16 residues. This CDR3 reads CARSLTRTSGNYEQYF. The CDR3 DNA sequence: TGTGCCAGAAGCTTAACTAGGACTAGCGGGAATTACGAGCAGTACTTC.

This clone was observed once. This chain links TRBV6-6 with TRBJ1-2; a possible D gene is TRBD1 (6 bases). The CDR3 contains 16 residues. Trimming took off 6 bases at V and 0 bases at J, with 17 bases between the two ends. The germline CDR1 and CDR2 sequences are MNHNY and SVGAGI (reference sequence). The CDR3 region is CASSNRDSRANYGYTF. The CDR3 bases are TGTGCCAGCAGCAACAGGGATAGTAGGGCTAACTATGGCTACACCTTC.